A single T cell receptor (beta chain) is shown here with its context. Its antigen specificity is not known. Nothing much larger sits one base from this clone, and base qualities are not available. Reading the germline V gene (reference sequence) gives CDR1 LNHDA and CDR2 SQIVND. Trimming takes 5 bases off V and 5 bases off J; junction bases not matched to a gene: 15. Reading from cysteine to phenylalanine, the CDR3 counts 17 amino acids. CDR3 DNA only is kept here, 51 bases in frame from base 1. This entry belongs to a study of blood T cell repertoires in COVID-19 (dated by TCRdb to 2019 to 2021). Notes on the research overall: The collaborator samples originated in the United States, Italy and Spain and spanned the acute and convalescent phases of COVID-19. The material from the prospective study consisted of cDNA or gDNA derived from T cells, B-cell-depleted T cells, or PBMCs. Where available, HLA class I and class II types were taken from metadata supplied by the sample provider and were not determined by assay-based typing. Deeply sampled blood TCRbeta repertoires from subjects exposed to, actively infected with, or recovered from COVID-19 were included in the dataset. The sample metadata nearly always contained a de-identified subject ID, COVID-19 status, age in years and sex. The repertoires were made available in a free public database intended to serve as a resource for research on the immune response to SARS-CoV-2. Samples were obtained from the ongoing ImmuneRACE study (first 160 participants) and from roughly 1,300 subjects provided by 6 global collaborators.

Each collaborating institution followed its own protocols to collect whole blood in K2EDTA tubes. For TCRbeta analysis, collaborators shipped samples as frozen whole blood, isolated PBMCs, or DNA extracted from either of those sample types. What the authors observed across the whole study: Clinical and demographic metadata were provided uncurated, with the amount varying by source and participant.

The immunoSEQ Assay, a bias-controlled multiplex PCR, was used to amplify TCRbeta CDR3 regions from genomic DNA. On the authors' methods: The number of nucleated cells in each sample was estimated from the amplification of reference gene primers within the assay. Sequence reads were collapsed and filtered to measure the absolute abundance of every unique TCRbeta CDR3 rearrangement. For each sample, productive Simpson clonality was calculated as the square root of Simpson's diversity index over productive rearrangements. TCRdb provides this immuneACCESS table in a form limited to in-frame rearrangements. Some clones are lacking; in checked studies, under half of them reflect an unresolved V gene, and why the rest are absent is not known. V and J calls and clone size are copied from that table; D and trimming were computed from the DNA. The sample includes 63,000 or so clones, with 70% to 90% observed a single time. The ten largest clonotypes hold roughly 1.5% of the sample.

This chain joins TRBV19 to TRBJ2-1, with TRBD2 matching 7 junction bases. The receptor comes from a human donor in a cohort sampled during active COVID-19. The specimen was peripheral blood. For the CDR3, the sequence is CASSWARGAGVDNEQFF. The bases are TGTGCCAGTAGTTGGGCTAGGGGCGCGGGAGTGGACAATGAGCAGTTCTTC.